This is a list of T cell receptor beta chains from one sample in a study of cytomegalovirus exposure and HLA in healthy donors. TCRdb's table, derived via immunoSEQ multiplex PCR, lists solely in-frame clones and lacks some. The sample has some 120,000 clones, around 80% seen once. The sequencing sample was made of PBMCs. Receptors originate from a man between 18 and 35 years old in good health and CMV-seronegative. CDR3s include the opening cysteine and the closing phenylalanine or tryptophan. D genes are given only for firm matches. Only part of the rows carry a size: once, few, many, or a class if the clone is expanded.

>TRBV28|TRBJ2-1|TRBD2|-
CAWRRAGESHEQFF
TGTGCTTGGCGTAGGGCGGGAGAGTCACATGAGCAGTTCTTC
>TRBV7-9|TRBJ1-6|-|-
CASRDAGSSYNSPLHF
TGTGCCAGCAGGGATGCCGGGAGCTCCTATAATTCACCCCTCCACTTT
>TRBV9|TRBJ1-2|-|once
CASSPGRESSYTF
TGTGCCAGCAGCCCCGGGAGGGAGTCGAGCTACACCTTC
>TRBV30|TRBJ2-7|TRBD2|-
CAGTSGSYEQYF
TGTGCCGGGACTAGCGGTTCCTACGAGCAGTACTTC
>TRBV19|TRBJ2-7|-|-
CASSMSSDGADEQYF
TGTGCCAGTAGTATGAGTTCCGACGGAGCCGACGAGCAGTACTTC
>TRBV19|TRBJ1-1|-|-
CASRTSAGIRRTGNTEAFF
TGTGCCAGTAGGACCTCAGCAGGGATTCGAAGGACCGGGAACACTGAAGCTTTCTTT
>TRBV7-3|TRBJ2-1|-|-
CASSHRDREYNEQFF
TGTGCCAGCAGCCACCGTGACAGAGAGTACAATGAGCAGTTCTTC
>TRBV5-1|TRBJ2-1|TRBD1|-
CASSPGQGGNNEQFF
TGCGCCAGCAGCCCGGGACAGGGGGGGAACAATGAGCAGTTCTTC
>TRBV7-2|TRBJ1-3|TRBD1|-
CASSPQGAGNTIYF
TGTGCCAGCAGCCCACAGGGGGCGGGAAACACCATATATTTT
>TRBV28|TRBJ2-7|TRBD1|-
CASSLGGTGGYEQYF
TGTGCCAGCAGTTTAGGCGGGACAGGCGGATACGAGCAGTACTTC
>TRBV4-3|TRBJ2-3|TRBD1|many
CASSQEDRAGADTQYF
TGCGCCAGCAGCCAAGAGGACAGGGCTGGGGCAGATACGCAGTATTTT
>TRBV23-1|TRBJ1-5|-|-
CASSQENRSTRNQPQHF
TGCGCCAGCAGTCAGGAAAACAGGAGCACGCGGAATCAGCCCCAGCATTTT
>TRBV6-5|TRBJ1-5|TRBD1|few
CASSYGTGDQPQHF
TGTGCCAGCAGTTATGGGACAGGGGATCAGCCCCAGCATTTT
>TRBV11-3|TRBJ2-1|TRBD2|-
CASSLSAGDGREQFF
TGTGCCAGCAGCTTGTCAGCGGGAGATGGTCGTGAGCAGTTCTTC
>TRBV6-5|TRBJ1-1|TRBD1|few
CASSYSDRMNTEAFF
TGTGCCAGCAGTTACTCGGACAGGATGAACACTGAAGCTTTCTTT
>TRBV7-9|TRBJ1-1|-|-
CASSLARQMNTEAFF
TGTGCCAGCAGCTTAGCGCGACAGATGAACACTGAAGCTTTCTTT
>TRBV6-1|TRBJ2-7|-|-
CASSQGPISYEQYF
TGTGCCAGCAGCCAGGGGCCAATCTCCTACGAGCAGTACTTC
>TRBV27|TRBJ1-1|-|-
CVSSLSFTREAFF
TGTGTCAGCAGTTTATCTTTCACGCGGGAAGCTTTCTTT
>TRBV10-1|TRBJ1-2|-|-
CASREGWGQLANYGYTF
TGCGCCAGCAGGGAGGGTTGGGGGCAGTTAGCTAACTATGGCTACACCTTC
>TRBV4-2|TRBJ2-1|TRBD2|-
CASSQRLAGVGYNEQFF
TGTGCCAGCAGCCAAAGACTAGCGGGAGTTGGTTACAATGAGCAGTTCTTC
>TRBV27|TRBJ2-7|TRBD2|-
CASSPTSGRSYEQYF
TGTGCCAGCAGCCCGACTAGCGGGAGATCTTACGAGCAGTACTTC
>TRBV7-9|TRBJ1-4|TRBD1|-
CASSTLQQGATNEKLFF
TGTGCCAGCAGCACTCTTCAACAGGGGGCAACTAATGAAAAACTGTTTTTT
>TRBV27|TRBJ2-4|TRBD2|-
CATTGGGIQYF
TGTGCCACCACCGGCGGGGGGATTCAGTACTTC
>TRBV6-1|TRBJ2-7|-|-
CASSEGLRSYEQYF
TGTGCCAGCAGTGAGGGCCTTCGCTCCTACGAGCAGTACTTC
>TRBV12-2|TRBJ2-1|-|-
CASRLGGQGSSNSYNEQFF
TGTGCAAGTCGCTTAGGGGGACAGGGGTCCTCCAACTCCTACAATGAGCAGTTCTTC
>TRBV28|TRBJ2-1|-|-
CASSSLASTSYNEQFF
TGTGCCAGCAGTTCCCTAGCGTCCACCTCCTACAATGAGCAGTTCTTC
>TRBV7-9|TRBJ2-3|TRBD1|-
CASSRGTGSTDTQYF
TGTGCCAGCAGCCGAGGGACAGGTAGCACAGATACGCAGTATTTT
>TRBV6-5|TRBJ2-1|TRBD1|-
CASSYSTGGEQFF
TGTGCCAGCAGTTACTCGACAGGGGGTGAGCAGTTCTTC
>TRBV19|TRBJ2-3|TRBD2|once
CASSIWLAGEFDTQYF
TGTGCCAGTAGTATATGGCTAGCGGGAGAGTTTGATACGCAGTATTTT
>TRBV7-9|TRBJ2-3|TRBD2|-
CASSFRTSGGTQYF
TGTGCCAGCAGCTTCAGGACTAGCGGGGGGACGCAGTATTTT
>TRBV28|TRBJ2-7|TRBD1|-
CASNRQGVSYEQYF
TGTGCCAGCAATCGACAGGGGGTCTCCTACGAGCAGTACTTC
>TRBV19|TRBJ2-5|TRBD2|-
CASSHRLAGGMETQYF
TGTGCCAGTAGTCACAGACTAGCGGGAGGGATGGAGACCCAGTACTTC
>TRBV5-5|TRBJ1-5|-|-
CASSLEWGGQPQHF
TGTGCCAGCAGCTTGGAGTGGGGGGGTCAGCCCCAGCATTTT
>TRBV7-2|TRBJ2-3|-|few
CASSLAGVSDTQYF
TGTGCCAGCAGCTTAGCGGGAGTGTCAGATACGCAGTATTTT
>TRBV11-3|TRBJ2-3|TRBD2|once
CASSRLAGGVDTQYF
TGTGCCAGCAGCCGACTAGCGGGAGGAGTAGATACGCAGTATTTT
>TRBV7-3|TRBJ1-1|TRBD1|few
CASSPTGAEAFF
TGTGCCAGCAGCCCGACAGGGGCTGAAGCTTTCTTT
>TRBV19|TRBJ1-2|-|-
CASGPGPNYGYTF
TGTGCCAGTGGTCCAGGTCCAAACTATGGCTACACCTTC
>TRBV19|TRBJ2-1|TRBD2|-
CASTQGGSAGVYEQFF
TGTGCCAGTACCCAGGGCGGCTCGGCGGGAGTCTATGAGCAGTTCTTC
>TRBV7-8|TRBJ1-1|-|few
CASSLVRGNTEAFF
TGTGCCAGCAGCTTAGTACGAGGGAACACTGAAGCTTTCTTT
>TRBV15|TRBJ2-7|-|-
CATSSQVSSYEQYF
TGTGCCACCAGCAGCCAGGTTAGCTCCTACGAGCAGTACTTC
>TRBV2|TRBJ1-1|-|few
CASSEGLTEAFF
TGTGCCAGCAGTGAAGGTTTAACAGAAGCTTTCTTT